This is a list of T cell receptor beta chains from one sample in a study of T-cell reconstitution after alpha-beta-depleted transplantation in children. TCRdb re-called the PCR reads through MiXCR, storing one row per CDR3 protein. In the table there are 530,000 or so distinct CDR3 sequences, 25% to 30% of which are singletons. The sequenced sample was PBMCs, obtained before TCRalphabeta/CD19-depleted stem cell transplant. These receptors originate from a boy under three years old with Wiskott-Aldrich syndrome, due to receive a stem cell transplant. CDR3s include the opening cysteine and the closing phenylalanine or tryptophan. The D gene is left open where the match is weak. A clone size is listed for some rows: how often the clone was seen (once, few, many), or a class if it is expanded.

.	TRBV20-1	TRBJ1-2	.	CSARDRGLGYTF	TGCAGTGCCCGGGACCGTGGTTTAGGCTACACCTTC
.	TRBV24-1	TRBJ2-1	few	CATSDPDPRSSYNEQFF	TGTGCCACCAGTGATCCTGACCCGAGGAGCTCCTACAATGAGCAGTTCTTC
TRBD1	TRBV28	TRBJ1-2	.	CASSFIRGNYGYTF	TGTGCCAGCAGTTTTATCAGGGGGAACTATGGCTACACCTTC
.	TRBV7-2	TRBJ2-7	.	CASTRGQSYEQYF	TGTGCCAGCACCCGAGGACAGTCCTACGAGCAGTACTTC
.	TRBV19	TRBJ2-6	.	CASSIRAGANVLTF	TGTGCCAGTAGTATTCGGGCTGGGGCCAACGTCCTGACTTTC
TRBD1	TRBV27	TRBJ1-5	few	CASSRTGGRQPQHF	TGTGCCAGCAGTCGTACAGGGGGCAGGCAGCCCCAGCATTTT
TRBD2	TRBV20-1	TRBJ2-2	.	CSARALAGVSGELFF	TGCAGTGCTAGAGCCCTAGCGGGAGTTAGCGGGGAGCTGTTTTTT
.	TRBV6-1	TRBJ1-3	.	CASSRQGGSSGNTIYF	TGTGCCAGCAGTCGTCAGGGTGGGAGCTCTGGAAACACCATATATTTT
.	TRBV3-1	TRBJ2-3	.	CASSRGKGSSTDTQYF	TGTGCCAGCAGCCGAGGGAAGGGATCGAGCACAGATACGCAGTATTTT
.	TRBV6-1	TRBJ2-3	.	CASRGAGAFTDTQYF	TGTGCCAGCAGGGGGGCGGGAGCGTTCACAGATACGCAGTATTTT
.	TRBV3-1	TRBJ1-2	few	CASSQDLGARLYGYTF	TGTGCCAGCAGCCAAGATCTGGGGGCTCGGTTATATGGCTACACCTTC
.	TRBV20-1	TRBJ2-3	.	CSAPSGLVYTDTQYF	TGCAGTGCCCCGTCGGGTCTAGTCTACACAGATACGCAGTATTTT
.	TRBV7-8	TRBJ2-7	.	CASSLAGDLAYEQYF	TGTGCCAGCAGCTTAGCGGGAGATTTAGCCTACGAGCAGTACTTC
.	TRBV5-6	TRBJ1-3	.	CASSSTEYGNTIYF	TGTGCCAGCAGCTCGACAGAGTATGGAAACACCATATATTTT
TRBD2	TRBV5-1	TRBJ2-5	.	CASSISGRAPETQYF	TGCGCCAGCAGCATTAGCGGGAGGGCCCCAGAGACCCAGTACTTC
.	TRBV25-1	TRBJ2-3	.	CASSMTSGLSTDTQYF	TGTGCCAGCAGTATGACAAGCGGACTAAGCACAGATACGCAGTATTTT
TRBD1	TRBV7-2	TRBJ1-4	few	CASSLGGQGKLFF	TGTGCCAGCAGCTTAGGGGGACAGGGAAAACTGTTTTTT
.	TRBV5-1	TRBJ1-3	.	CASSFGAGRGNTIYF	TGCGCCAGCAGCTTCGGGGCGGGGAGAGGAAACACCATATATTTT
TRBD2	TRBV15	TRBJ2-3	once	CATRRVAGGPGDTQYF	TGTGCCACCAGACGGGTAGCGGGAGGGCCCGGAGATACGCAGTATTTT
.	TRBV27	TRBJ2-1	.	CASSFKGTHSYNEQFF	TGTGCCAGCAGTTTCAAAGGGACACACTCCTACAATGAGCAGTTCTTC
TRBD1	TRBV27	TRBJ1-2	.	CASSLLGQGANYGYTF	TGTGCCAGCAGTTTATTGGGACAGGGGGCTAACTATGGCTACACCTTC
TRBD1	TRBV12-3/TRBV12-4	TRBJ1-2	few	CASSRRTGGTYGYTF	TGTGCCAGCAGCCGAAGGACAGGGGGCACCTATGGCTACACCTTC
.	TRBV10-3	TRBJ2-5	.	CAISESEETQYF	TGTGCCATCAGTGAGTCGGAAGAGACCCAGTACTTC
TRBD1	TRBV28	TRBJ2-4	.	CASTTRTGGRSKNIQYF	TGTGCCAGCACCACGAGGACAGGGGGTCGGTCCAAAAACATTCAGTACTTC
.	TRBV5-1	TRBJ2-4	.	CASSLEGLAKNIQYF	TGCGCCAGCAGCTTGGAGGGACTAGCCAAAAACATTCAGTACTTC
.	TRBV5-5	TRBJ2-3	.	CASSLKRGARTDTQYF	TGTGCCAGCAGCTTGAAAAGGGGGGCGCGGACAGATACGCAGTATTTT
TRBD2	TRBV29-1	TRBJ2-1	.	CSVEFSGSGRSYNEQFF	TGCAGCGTTGAATTCTCGGGTAGCGGGAGGAGTTACAATGAGCAGTTCTTC
TRBD2	TRBV24-1	TRBJ2-3	few	CATSVWLAGNTQYF	TGTGCCACCAGTGTGTGGCTAGCGGGCAATACGCAGTATTTT
.	TRBV7-2	TRBJ2-7	few	CASSYGTLYSYEQYF	TGTGCCAGCAGCTACGGGACTCTATACTCCTACGAGCAGTACTTC
.	TRBV28	TRBJ1-6	.	CASSTGLKNSPLHF	TGTGCCAGCAGTACGGGACTGAAGAATTCACCCCTCCACTTT
.	TRBV10-1	TRBJ2-3	.	CASSAGGPSTDTQYF	TGCGCCAGCAGTGCGGGCGGACCTAGCACAGATACGCAGTATTTT
.	TRBV5-1	TRBJ2-3	few	CASSLIAQRTDTQYF	TGCGCCAGCAGCCTCATAGCGCAACGCACAGATACGCAGTATTTT
TRBD2	TRBV20-1	TRBJ2-5	.	CSARRLAGSQETQYF	TGCAGTGCCCGCCGACTAGCGGGATCTCAAGAGACCCAGTACTTC